One sample yielded the 20 T cell receptor beta chains listed below, sequenced in a study of blood T cell repertoires in COVID-19. Profiled with immunoSEQ multiplex PCR; TCRdb holds only in-frame clones, not every one. The repertoire holds some 250,000 clones, approximately 80% seen once, with around 26% in the top ten. The sample comprised peripheral blood. The receptors stem from a man aged 40-49 years with acute or convalescent COVID-19.

The chain is built from TRBV4-1 and TRBJ1-1, with D tentatively TRBD1 (6 bases). The V gene lost 8 bases and the J gene lost 2 bases, with 15 bases spanning the gap. The CDR3 is made up of 14 amino acids. Germline lookup yields CDR1 MGHRA and CDR2 YSYEKL. Here the CDR3 reads CASSRTAFNTEAFF. DNA for the CDR3: TGCGCCAGCTCCCGGACAGCTTTTAACACTGAAGCTTTCTTT.

The chain combines TRBV3-1 (or the pseudogene TRBV3-2) with TRBJ1-1; no definite D call. Germline lookup yields CDR1 LGHDT and CDR2 YNNKEL (reference sequence). Trimming cost V 4 bases and J 4 bases, with 10 bases left between them. This CDR3 contains 13 residues. As DNA, the CDR3 is TGTGCCAGCAGCCCTCCGGAGTCCACTGAAGCTTTCTTT. Its protein product is CASSPPESTEAFF.

This rearrangement joins TRBV2 to TRBJ2-7; 7 bases are shared with TRBD1. Germline-derived CDR1 and CDR2 are SNHLY and FYNNEI. The CDR3 is made up of 15 amino acids. The J segment lost 6 bases and the V segment lost 2 bases, leaving 10 bases of the junction unmatched. CDR3 loop: CASSELAAGGSEQYF. As DNA, the CDR3 is TGTGCCAGCAGTGAATTGGCGGCAGGGGGTTCCGAGCAGTACTTC.

About this clone itself: A junction boundary mismatches the germline segment, possibly from a read error. The chain uses TRBV27 and TRBJ2-1; D is unclear. This CDR3 contains 12 residues. CDR1 is MNHEY, CDR2 SMNVEV, per germline (reference sequence). Here the CDR3 reads CASSLSYDEQFF. For the CDR3, the DNA is TGTGCCAGCAGTTTGTCCTACGATGAGCAGTTCTTC.

V usage is TRBV6-2 or TRBV6-3 and J usage is TRBJ2-3; D may be TRBD1 (6 bases). CDR1 is MNHEY and CDR2 is SVGEGT in the germline V gene. V lost 6 bases to trimming and J lost 5 bases, with 18 bases between them. The CDR3 runs to 15 residues. CDR3 coding DNA: TGTGCCAGCAGCAACCTCCAGGGGTCAGGAGATACGCAGTATTTT. It encodes CASSNLQGSGDTQYF.

The chain joins TRBV6-6 to TRBJ1-1; D is undetermined. This CDR3 region has 11 residues. CDR1 and CDR2 (germline): MNHNY, SVGAGI (reference sequence). The V end was cut by 6 bases, the J end by 7 bases, with 9 bases between. CDR3 amino acids: CASSPGGEAFF. In DNA form, the CDR3 reads TGTGCCAGCAGCCCCGGTGGTGAAGCTTTCTTT.

This chain uses TRBV4-3 with TRBJ1-2, with 9 bases identical to TRBD1. Losses at the gene ends were 0 bases for V and 7 bases for J; bases not matched to a gene: 6. Per germline, CDR1 LGHNA and CDR2 YSLEER. The CDR3 sequence is 15 residues long. In DNA, the CDR3 is TGCGCCAGCAGCCAAGATGCACTGACAGGGGGTGGCTACACCTTC. This sequence encodes CASSQDALTGGGYTF.

The rearrangement uses TRBV7-9 and TRBJ1-1, with 7 nucleotides matching TRBD1. The V segment lost 3 bases and the J segment 4 bases; nucleotides outside the gene matches: 8. The CDR3 sequence is 15 residues long. Germline V lookup: CDR1 SEHNR, CDR2 FQNEAQ (reference sequence). The CDR3 sequence: CASSLTGSVGTEAFF. The CDR3, as DNA: TGTGCCAGCAGCTTGACAGGGTCAGTGGGCACTGAAGCTTTCTTT.

This chain uses TRBV19 with TRBJ1-1; D uncertain. Trimming stripped 6 bases from V and 7 bases from J, with 18 bases between. This CDR3 has 14 amino acids. The germline CDR1 and CDR2 sequences are LNHDA and SQIVND (reference sequence). In DNA, the CDR3 is TGTGCCAGTAGCCCAAGCTTGGTGACGGGTGAAGCTTTCTTT. This encodes CASSPSLVTGEAFF.

The genes are TRBV11-3 and TRBJ2-6, with TRBD1 identical over 7 bases. CDR3 length: 15 amino acids. V was clipped by 8 bases and J by 2 bases; unmatched bases: 6. In germline, CDR1 is SGHNT, CDR2 YENEEA. For the CDR3, the DNA is TGTGCCAGCGCAGCAGGGGGAGCTGGGGCCAACGTCCTGACTTTC. The encoded protein is CASAAGGAGANVLTF.

The rearrangement links TRBV10-2 to TRBJ1-1, with D maybe TRBD1 (5 bases). Germline V gene sequence: CDR1 WSHSY, CDR2 SAAADI. The CDR3 extends over 11 amino acids. V lost 2 bases and J lost 11, with 9 bases in between. CDR3 amino acids: CASSEPRVAFF. The DNA for the CDR3 is TGCGCCAGCAGTGAGCCCAGGGTGGCTTTCTTT.

Points on this clone: The sample carries other DNA sequences with the same CDR3. The V call is TRBV5-4, the J call TRBJ2-1, with 7 nucleotides matching TRBD2. From germline, CDR1 is SGHNT and CDR2 YYREEE (reference sequence). This CDR3 region has 14 residues. Trimming took 2 bases from V and 4 from J; bases not matched to a gene: 3. This CDR3 reads CASSLGGGYNEQFF. The CDR3 DNA follows: TGTGCCAGCAGCTTAGGCGGGGGATACAATGAGCAGTTCTTC.

The chain couples TRBV6-5 to TRBJ2-1; no reliable D call. There are 14 residues in the CDR3. The V gene lost 7 bases and the J gene lost 10 bases, with 20 bases spanning the gap. Germline-derived CDR1 and CDR2 are MNHEY and SVGAGI. This CDR3 is CASNTRGLKREQFF. CDR3 nucleotide sequence: TGTGCCAGCAACACCCGCGGCTTGAAGAGAGAGCAGTTCTTC.

This rearrangement joins TRBV7-2 to TRBJ1-2; 8 positions agree with TRBD1. V lost 5 bases and J lost 6; bases outside the gene matches: 11. This CDR3 has 15 residues. Germline lookup yields CDR1 SGHTA and CDR2 FQGNSA. DNA for the CDR3: TGTGCCAGCAGCCTCCGGACAGGGTTCGGCAATGGCTACACCTTC. This translates into CASSLRTGFGNGYTF.

J is TRBJ2-5 and V is TRBV12-5; D gene unclear. The CDR3 is made up of 11 amino acids. Germline V gives CDR1 LGHNT, CDR2 FRNRAP. V gave up 5 bases and J gave up 5 bases, with 6 bases separating them. CDR3 amino acids: CASGLLETQYF. In DNA form, the CDR3 reads TGTGCTAGTGGTCTATTGGAGACCCAGTACTTC.

The table lists this clone with a few counts. The J gene is TRBJ1-2, the V gene TRBV4-2, with D unresolved. CDR3 length: 11 amino acids. Between the trimmed V and J ends, which lost 5 bases and 8 bases, there was a span of 9 bases. Germline loops: CDR1 LGHNA, CDR2 YNFKEQ. CDR3 nucleotide sequence: TGTGCCAGCAGCGCGCTCCTCGGCTACACCTTC. This encodes CASSALLGYTF.

This rearrangement joins TRBV5-4 to TRBJ2-7; D might be TRBD2 (5 bases). V lost 2 bases and J lost 7, with 16 bases in between. The CDR3 is 14 amino acids. Germline V gene data show CDR1 as SGHNT and CDR2 as YYREEE (reference sequence). The CDR3 region is CASSLPGSSGEQYF. The DNA for the CDR3 is TGTGCCAGCAGCTTACCCGGGTCCTCGGGAGAGCAGTACTTC.

The gene calls are TRBV28 and TRBJ2-1, with 7 bases matching TRBD2. Germline-derived CDR1 and CDR2 are MDHEN and SYDVKM. There are 14 residues in the CDR3. The V and J ends lost 7 bases and 8 bases, in that order; junction bases with no gene match: 11. The CDR3: CASNSPRREYEQFF. The CDR3 nucleotides are TGTGCCAGCAATTCGCCGCGGCGGGAGTATGAGCAGTTCTTC.

The chain recombines TRBV6-4 with TRBJ1-1; no definite D call. The CDR3 has 13 amino acids. V was clipped by 3 bases and J by 4 bases, with 9 bases between them. Per the germline V gene, CDR1 is MRHNA and CDR2 is SNTAGT. This CDR3 reads CASSEVRGTEAFF. The CDR3 DNA sequence: TGTGCCAGCAGTGAGGTTAGAGGCACTGAAGCTTTCTTT.

V is TRBV19 and J is TRBJ1-1; tentative D call: TRBD1 (6 bases). This CDR3 spans 13 amino acids. The ends were cut back, 3 bases at V and 4 bases at J, with 9 bases in the middle. Germline CDR1 and CDR2: LNHDA and SQIVND (reference sequence). CDR3 sequence reads: CASSMQGGTEAFF. For the CDR3, the DNA is TGTGCCAGTAGTATGCAAGGGGGCACTGAAGCTTTCTTT.